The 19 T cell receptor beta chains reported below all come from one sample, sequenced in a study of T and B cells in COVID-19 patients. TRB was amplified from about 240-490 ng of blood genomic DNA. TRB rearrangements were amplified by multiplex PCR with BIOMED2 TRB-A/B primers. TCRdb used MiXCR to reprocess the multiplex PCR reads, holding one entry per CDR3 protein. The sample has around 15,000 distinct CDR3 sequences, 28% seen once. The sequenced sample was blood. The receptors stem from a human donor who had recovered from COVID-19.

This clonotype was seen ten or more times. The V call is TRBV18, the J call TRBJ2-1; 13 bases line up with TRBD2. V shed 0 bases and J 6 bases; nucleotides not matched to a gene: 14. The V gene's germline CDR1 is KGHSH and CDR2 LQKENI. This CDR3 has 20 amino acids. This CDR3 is CASSPPYPGLAGSYANEQFF. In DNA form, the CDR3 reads TGTGCCAGCTCACCACCATATCCGGGACTAGCGGGAAGTTACGCCAATGAGCAGTTCTTC.

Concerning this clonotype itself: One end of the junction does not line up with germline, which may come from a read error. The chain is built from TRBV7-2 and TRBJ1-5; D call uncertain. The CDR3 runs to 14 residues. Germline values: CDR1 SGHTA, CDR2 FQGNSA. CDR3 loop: CASSLAGSDQPQHF. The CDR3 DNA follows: TGTGCCAGCAGCTTAGCAGGTAGCGATCAGCCCCAGCATTTT.

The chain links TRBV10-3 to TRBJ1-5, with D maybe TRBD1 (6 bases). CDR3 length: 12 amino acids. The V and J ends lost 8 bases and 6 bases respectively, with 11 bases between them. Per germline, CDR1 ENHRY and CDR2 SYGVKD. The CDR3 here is CAISGGGQPQHF. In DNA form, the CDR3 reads TGTGCCATCTCTGGGGGCGGTCAGCCCCAGCATTTT.

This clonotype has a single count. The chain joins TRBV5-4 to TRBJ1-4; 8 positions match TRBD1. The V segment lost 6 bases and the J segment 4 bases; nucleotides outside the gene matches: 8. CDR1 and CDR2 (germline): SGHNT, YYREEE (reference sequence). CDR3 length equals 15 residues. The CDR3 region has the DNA TGTGCCAGCAACCAACAGGGGGGCTATAATGAAAAACTGTTTTTT. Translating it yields CASNQQGGYNEKLFF.

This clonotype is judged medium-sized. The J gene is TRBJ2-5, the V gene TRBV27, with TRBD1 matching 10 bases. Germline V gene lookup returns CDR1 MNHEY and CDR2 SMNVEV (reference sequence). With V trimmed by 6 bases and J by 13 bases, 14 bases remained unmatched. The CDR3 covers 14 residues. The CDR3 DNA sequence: TGTGCCAGCAGGAGTGCCGGGACAGGGGCCGCCGGGTACTTC. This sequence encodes CASRSAGTGAAGYF.

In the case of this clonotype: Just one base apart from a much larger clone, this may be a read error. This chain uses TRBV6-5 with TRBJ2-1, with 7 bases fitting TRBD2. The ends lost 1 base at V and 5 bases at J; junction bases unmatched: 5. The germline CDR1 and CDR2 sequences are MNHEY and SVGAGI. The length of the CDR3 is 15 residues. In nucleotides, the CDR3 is TGTGCCAGCAGTTACTATACTAGCGACCACAATGAGCAGTTCTTC. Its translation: CASSYYTSDHNEQFF.

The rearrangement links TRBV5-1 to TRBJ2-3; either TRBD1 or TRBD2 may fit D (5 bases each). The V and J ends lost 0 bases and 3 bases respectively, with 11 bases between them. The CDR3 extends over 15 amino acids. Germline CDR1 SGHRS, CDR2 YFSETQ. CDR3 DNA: TGCGCCAGCAGCTTGGGAGGGGTTCGAACAGATACGCAGTATTTT. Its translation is CASSLGGVRTDTQYF.

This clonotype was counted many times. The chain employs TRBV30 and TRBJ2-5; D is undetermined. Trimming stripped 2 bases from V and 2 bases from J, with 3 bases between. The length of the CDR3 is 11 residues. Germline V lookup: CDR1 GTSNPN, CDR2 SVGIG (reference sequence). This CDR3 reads CAWSLQETQYF. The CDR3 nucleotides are TGTGCCTGGAGTCTTCAAGAGACCCAGTACTTC. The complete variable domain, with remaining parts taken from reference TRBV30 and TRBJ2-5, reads SQTIHQWPATLVQPVGSPLSLECTVEGTSNPNLYWYRQAAGRGLQLLFYSVGIGQISSEVPQNLSASRPQDRQFILSSKKLLLSDSGFYLCAWSLQETQYFGPGTRLLVL.

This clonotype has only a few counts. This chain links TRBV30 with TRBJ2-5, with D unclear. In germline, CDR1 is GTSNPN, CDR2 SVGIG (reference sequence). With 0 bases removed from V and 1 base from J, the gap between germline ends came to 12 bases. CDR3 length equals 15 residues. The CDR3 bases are TGTGCCTGGAGTGTACTTGGGAAAGGCCAAGAGACCCAGTACTTC. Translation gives CAWSVLGKGQETQYF.

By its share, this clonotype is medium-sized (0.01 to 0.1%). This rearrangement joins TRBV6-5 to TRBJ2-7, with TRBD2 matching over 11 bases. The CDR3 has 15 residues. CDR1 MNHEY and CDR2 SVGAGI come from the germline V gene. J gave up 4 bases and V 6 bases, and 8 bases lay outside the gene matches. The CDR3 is CASSSVLAGGYEQYF. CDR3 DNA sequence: TGTGCCAGCAGCTCGGTGCTAGCGGGGGGTTACGAGCAGTACTTC.

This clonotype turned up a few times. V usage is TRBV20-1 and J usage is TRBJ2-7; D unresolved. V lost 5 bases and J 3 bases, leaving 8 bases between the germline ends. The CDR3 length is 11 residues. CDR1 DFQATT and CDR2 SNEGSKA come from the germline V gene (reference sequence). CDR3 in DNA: TGCAGTGCTTCGACTGTCTACGAGCAGTACTTC. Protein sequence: CSASTVYEQYF.

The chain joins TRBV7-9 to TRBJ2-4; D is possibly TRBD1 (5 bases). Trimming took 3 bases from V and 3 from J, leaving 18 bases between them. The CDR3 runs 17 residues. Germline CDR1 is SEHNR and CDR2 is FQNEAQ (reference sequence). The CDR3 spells CASSLDTTPRGKNIQYF. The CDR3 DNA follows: TGTGCCAGCAGCTTGGACACAACCCCCCGTGGCAAAAACATTCAGTACTTC. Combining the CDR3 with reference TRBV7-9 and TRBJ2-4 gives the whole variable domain DTGVSQNPRHKITKRGQNVTFRCDPISEHNRLYWYRQTLGQGPEFLTYFQNEAQLEKSRLLSDRFSAERPKGSFSTLEIQRTEQGDSAMYLCASSLDTTPRGKNIQYFGAGTRLSVL.

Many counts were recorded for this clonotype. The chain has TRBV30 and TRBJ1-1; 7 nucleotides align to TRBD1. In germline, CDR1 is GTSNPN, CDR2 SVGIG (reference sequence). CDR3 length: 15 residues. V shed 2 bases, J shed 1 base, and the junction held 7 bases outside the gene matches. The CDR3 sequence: CAWSQAGGRNTEAFF. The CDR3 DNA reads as TGTGCCTGGAGTCAGGCAGGGGGTAGGAACACTGAAGCTTTCTTT.

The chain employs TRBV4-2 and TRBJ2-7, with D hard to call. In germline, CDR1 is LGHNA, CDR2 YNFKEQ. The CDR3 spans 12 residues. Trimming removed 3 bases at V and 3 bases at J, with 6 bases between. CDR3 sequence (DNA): TGTGCCAGCAGCCAGGGGATCTACGAGCAGTACTTC. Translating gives CASSQGIYEQYF.

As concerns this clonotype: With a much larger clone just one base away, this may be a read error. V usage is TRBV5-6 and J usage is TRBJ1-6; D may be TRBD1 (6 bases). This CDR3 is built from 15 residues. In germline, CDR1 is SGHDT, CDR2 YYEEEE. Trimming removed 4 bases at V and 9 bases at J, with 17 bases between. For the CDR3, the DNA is TGTGCCAGCAGCAGGGGGACTCAGGTGCTTTCACCCCTCCACTTT. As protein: CASSRGTQVLSPLHF.

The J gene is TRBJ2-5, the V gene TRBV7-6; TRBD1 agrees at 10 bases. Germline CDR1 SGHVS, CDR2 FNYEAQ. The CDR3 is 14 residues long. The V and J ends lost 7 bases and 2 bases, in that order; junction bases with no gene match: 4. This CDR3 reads CASTRTGGQETQYF. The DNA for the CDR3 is TGTGCCAGCACCCGGACAGGGGGTCAAGAGACCCAGTACTTC.

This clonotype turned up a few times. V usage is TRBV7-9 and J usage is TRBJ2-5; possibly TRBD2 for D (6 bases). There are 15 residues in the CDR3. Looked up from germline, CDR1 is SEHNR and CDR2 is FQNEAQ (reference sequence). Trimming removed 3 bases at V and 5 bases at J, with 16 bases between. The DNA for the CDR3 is TGTGCCAGCAGCTTCCTTTGGGAGCGGGTCGAGACCCAGTACTTC. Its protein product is CASSFLWERVETQYF.

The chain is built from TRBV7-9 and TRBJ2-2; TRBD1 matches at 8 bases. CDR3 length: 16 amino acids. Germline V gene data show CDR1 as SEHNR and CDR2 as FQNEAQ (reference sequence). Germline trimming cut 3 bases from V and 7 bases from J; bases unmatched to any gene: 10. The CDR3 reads CASSFILQGDSGELFF. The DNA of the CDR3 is TGTGCCAGCAGCTTCATTCTACAGGGGGACAGCGGGGAGCTGTTTTTT.

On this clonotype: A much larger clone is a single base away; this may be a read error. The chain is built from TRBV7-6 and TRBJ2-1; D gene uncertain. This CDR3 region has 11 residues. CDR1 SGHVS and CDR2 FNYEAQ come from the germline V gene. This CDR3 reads CVSVGLNEQFF. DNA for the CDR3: TGTGTCAGCGTCGGCCTCAATGAGCAGTTCTTC.